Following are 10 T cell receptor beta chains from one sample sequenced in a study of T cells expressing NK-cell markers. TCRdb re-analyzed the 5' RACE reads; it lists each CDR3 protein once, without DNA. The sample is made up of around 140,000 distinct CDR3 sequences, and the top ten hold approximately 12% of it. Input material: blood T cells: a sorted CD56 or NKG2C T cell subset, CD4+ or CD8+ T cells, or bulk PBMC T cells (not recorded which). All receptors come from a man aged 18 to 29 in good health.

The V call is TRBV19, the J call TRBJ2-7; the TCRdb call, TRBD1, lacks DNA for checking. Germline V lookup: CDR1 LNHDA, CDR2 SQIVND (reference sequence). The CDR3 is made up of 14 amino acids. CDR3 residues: CASSIPDRAHEQYF.

The CDR3 loop is CASKGAQNTGELFF. The gene calls are TRBV2 and TRBJ2-2; TCRdb gives TRBD1 as the D gene, but with no DNA this cannot be confirmed. This CDR3 is 14 amino acids long. The germline V gene has CDR1 SNHLY and CDR2 FYNNEI.

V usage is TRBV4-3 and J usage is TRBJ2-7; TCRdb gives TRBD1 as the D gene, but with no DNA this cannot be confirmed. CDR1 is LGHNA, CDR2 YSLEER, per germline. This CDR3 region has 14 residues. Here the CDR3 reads CASSQVRGTYEQYF.

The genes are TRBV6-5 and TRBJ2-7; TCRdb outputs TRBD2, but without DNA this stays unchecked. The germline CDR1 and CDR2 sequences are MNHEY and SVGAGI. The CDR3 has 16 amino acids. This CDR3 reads CASSYRGTSGMYEQYF.

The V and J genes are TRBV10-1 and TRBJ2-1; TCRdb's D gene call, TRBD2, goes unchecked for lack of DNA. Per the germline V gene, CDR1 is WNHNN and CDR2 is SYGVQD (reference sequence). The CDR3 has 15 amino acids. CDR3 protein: CASSEKLAGGFEQFF.

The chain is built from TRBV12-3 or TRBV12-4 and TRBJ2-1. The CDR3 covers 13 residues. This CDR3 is CASSLGGYNEQFF.

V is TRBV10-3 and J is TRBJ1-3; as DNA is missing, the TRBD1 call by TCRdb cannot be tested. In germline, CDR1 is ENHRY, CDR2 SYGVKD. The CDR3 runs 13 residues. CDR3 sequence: CATQGRGGNTIYF.

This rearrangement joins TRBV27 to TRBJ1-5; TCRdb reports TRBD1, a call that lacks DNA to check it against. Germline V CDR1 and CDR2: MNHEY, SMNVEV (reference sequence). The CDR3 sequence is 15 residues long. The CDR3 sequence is CASSLYRGDNQPQHF.

The CDR3 spells CATSAAVAKNIQYF. The rearrangement links TRBV15 to TRBJ2-4. Germline V gene sequence: CDR1 LNHNV, CDR2 YYDKDF (reference sequence). CDR3 length: 14 amino acids. Complete variable domain (other parts from reference TRBV15 and TRBJ2-4): DAMVIQNPRYQVTQFGKPVTLSCSQTLNHNVMYWYQQKSSQAPKLLFHYYDKDFNNEADTPDNFQSRRPNTSFCFLDIRSPGLGDTAMYLCATSAAVAKNIQYFGAGTRLSVL.

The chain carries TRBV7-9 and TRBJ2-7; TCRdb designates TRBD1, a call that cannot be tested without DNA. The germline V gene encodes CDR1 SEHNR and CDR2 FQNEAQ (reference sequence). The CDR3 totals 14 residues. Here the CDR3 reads CASSLGQGIYEQYF.